This is a list of T cell receptor beta chains from one sample in a study of CD8+ T cells in alopecia areata. TCRdb keeps only in-frame clones here, not all; method: immunoSEQ multiplex PCR. The sample holds 95,000 to 110,000 clones; 45% to 60% are singletons and the top ten take 8.8%. The sequenced sample was CD4+ T cells sorted from blood. The origin of the receptors is a human donor in good health. CDR3s include the opening cysteine and the closing phenylalanine or tryptophan. The order of the fields is D gene, clone size, J gene, V gene, CDR3 protein, CDR3 DNA. A D gene is named only where the DNA matches it firmly. Some rows have no size entry. The others give once, few or many, or a class for an expanded clone.

>-|-|TRBJ2-5|TRBV15
CATSRDHAAGEGETQYF
TGTGCCACCAGCAGAGATCATGCGGCAGGGGAGGGAGAGACCCAGTACTTC
>TRBD2|-|TRBJ2-5|TRBV7-2
CASSIGLAGGRETQYF
TGTGCCAGCAGCATTGGACTAGCGGGGGGGCGGGAGACCCAGTACTTC
>-|-|TRBJ1-4|TRBV29-1
CSVGGVNEKLFF
TGCAGCGTTGGGGGGGTTAATGAAAAACTGTTTTTT
>-|-|TRBJ1-1|TRBV6-5
CASGGVATEAFF
TGTGCCAGCGGGGGGGTAGCCACTGAAGCTTTCTTT
>TRBD1|-|TRBJ1-1|TRBV6-5
CASSRSGTGSPEAFF
TGTGCCAGCAGCCGGTCCGGGACAGGGTCTCCTGAAGCTTTCTTT
>-|once|TRBJ2-1|TRBV5-1
CASSFVAAGNEQFF
TGCGCCAGCAGCTTCGTGGCTGCGGGGAATGAGCAGTTCTTC
>TRBD1|-|TRBJ2-2|TRBV4-3
CASSQSPGQGETGELFF
TGCGCCAGCAGCCAGTCCCCGGGACAGGGAGAAACCGGGGAGCTGTTTTTT
>-|-|TRBJ1-6|TRBV6-6
CASSYTGRRLHF
TGTGCCAGCAGTTACACGGGACGACGACTCCACTTT
>TRBD2|-|TRBJ2-1|TRBV11-2
CASSPGLAGGIGSYNEQFF
TGTGCCAGCAGCCCGGGACTAGCGGGGGGCATCGGGTCCTACAATGAGCAGTTCTTC
>TRBD1|-|TRBJ2-3|TRBV29-1
CSVSGQGPDTQYF
TGCAGCGTCTCCGGACAGGGCCCAGATACGCAGTATTTT
>TRBD1|-|TRBJ2-7|TRBV7-9
CASSPRTGGHEQYF
TGTGCCAGCAGCCCCCGGACAGGGGGGCACGAGCAGTACTTC
>TRBD2|many|TRBJ2-3|TRBV11-1
CASSYSGLASPDTQYF
TGTGCCAGCAGCTACTCCGGACTAGCCAGCCCAGATACGCAGTATTTT
>-|few|TRBJ1-2|TRBV29-1
CSVDRRDNYGYTF
TGCAGCGTCGACAGGAGAGACAACTATGGCTACACCTTC
>TRBD1|once|TRBJ2-3|TRBV30
CAWGQGDTQYF
TGTGCCTGGGGACAGGGGGATACGCAGTATTTT
>-|-|TRBJ2-5|TRBV29-1
CSVVGRKETQYF
TGCAGCGTTGTGGGGAGAAAAGAGACCCAGTACTTC
>-|-|TRBJ2-6|TRBV27
CASSHYSSGANVLTF
TGTGCCAGCAGTCATTATAGCTCTGGGGCCAACGTCCTGACTTTC
>TRBD1|-|TRBJ2-7|TRBV6-5
CASRTGAEEQYF
TGTGCCAGCAGAACAGGGGCGGAGGAGCAGTACTTC
>TRBD1|few|TRBJ1-6|TRBV6-5
CASRDRGNSPLHF
TGTGCCAGCCGGGACAGGGGAAATTCACCCCTCCACTTT
>-|few|TRBJ1-1|TRBV29-1
CSVEDQAGVAFF
TGCAGCGTTGAAGATCAGGCAGGGGTGGCTTTCTTT
>TRBD1|few|TRBJ2-5|TRBV5-1
CASSLGQGAGETQYF
TGCGCCAGCAGCTTGGGGCAGGGGGCCGGAGAGACCCAGTACTTC
>TRBD1|few|TRBJ1-5|TRBV25-1
CASSGQGPSAQHF
TGTGCCAGCAGTGGACAGGGCCCCTCGGCCCAGCATTTT
>TRBD1|-|TRBJ2-2|TRBV5-1
CASSSIPTGTPLNTGELFF
TGCGCCAGCAGCTCCATCCCGACAGGGACACCTCTGAACACCGGGGAGCTGTTTTTT
>-|-|TRBJ2-1|TRBV28
CASHEGTRNEQFF
TGTGCCAGCCATGAGGGGACCCGTAATGAGCAGTTCTTC
>TRBD2|few|TRBJ2-3|TRBV25-1
CASSPQSSGGGDTQYF
TGTGCCAGCAGCCCCCAGTCTAGCGGGGGAGGGGATACGCAGTATTTT
>-|-|TRBJ1-2|TRBV4-2
CASSQESRGGGYGYTF
TGTGCCAGCAGCCAAGAATCCCGAGGGGGTGGCTATGGCTACACCTTC
>TRBD1|few|TRBJ1-4|TRBV7-9
CASSPGVHRGIEKLFF
TGTGCCAGCAGCCCGGGGGTCCACAGGGGGATTGAAAAACTGTTTTTT
>TRBD2|few|TRBJ2-5|TRBV29-1
CSAGTSGGQETQYF
TGCAGCGCAGGGACTAGCGGGGGGCAAGAGACCCAGTACTTC
>TRBD1|few|TRBJ2-7|TRBV7-6
CASSRDSGTYEQYF
TGTGCCAGCAGCCGGGACAGCGGTACCTACGAGCAGTACTTC
>TRBD1|-|TRBJ2-1|TRBV29-1
CSVGSSGGGYEQFF
TGCAGCGTTGGATCCTCAGGGGGCGGGTATGAGCAGTTCTTC
>-|few|TRBJ2-1|TRBV7-2
CASSLNRYSYNEQFF
TGTGCCAGCAGCTTAAACAGATATAGTTACAATGAGCAGTTCTTC
>TRBD1|-|TRBJ1-2|TRBV9
CASSPLGQGNYGYTF
TGTGCCAGCAGCCCACTCGGACAGGGTAACTATGGCTACACCTTC
>TRBD2|-|TRBJ2-5|TRBV7-2
CASKRGGRETQYF
TGTGCCAGTAAGCGGGGGGGCCGTGAGACCCAGTACTTC
>-|-|TRBJ1-1|TRBV19
CASTGTEAFF
TGTGCCAGTACGGGCACTGAAGCTTTCTTT
>-|-|TRBJ1-4|TRBV6-5
CASSYTDRSNEKLFF
TGTGCCAGCAGTTACACGGACAGATCTAATGAAAAACTGTTTTTT
>-|-|TRBJ1-2|TRBV5-1
CASSWETGGYGYTF
TGCGCCAGCAGTTGGGAGACTGGCGGGTATGGCTACACCTTC
>-|-|TRBJ1-6|TRBV2
CASRGLSSPLHF
TGTGCCAGCAGAGGGTTGTCTTCACCCCTCCACTTT
>-|-|TRBJ2-2|TRBV30
CARDGGNTGELFF
TGTGCCAGGGATGGGGGTAACACCGGGGAGCTGTTTTTT
>-|once|TRBJ2-1|TRBV7-9
CASSPRGGLTENEQFF
TGTGCCAGCAGCCCCCGTGGGGGCCTCACGGAAAATGAGCAGTTCTTC
>-|-|TRBJ1-5|TRBV29-1
CSVSPQWGQPQHF
TGCAGCGTTTCCCCACAGTGGGGCCAGCCCCAGCATTTT
>TRBD1|-|TRBJ2-3|TRBV5-6
CASSFRGRGDTQYF
TGTGCCAGCAGCTTCAGGGGGCGTGGGGATACGCAGTATTTT
>-|-|TRBJ2-2|TRBV15
CATSRDFARTGELFF
TGTGCCACCAGCAGAGATTTCGCCAGGACCGGGGAGCTGTTTTTT
>TRBD1|-|TRBJ1-5|TRBV18
CASSQKGAGSNQPQHF
TGTGCCAGCTCTCAAAAGGGGGCCGGTAGCAATCAGCCCCAGCATTTT
>-|-|TRBJ1-2|TRBV2
CASRTGGNYGYTF
TGTGCCAGCAGAACCGGGGGGAACTATGGCTACACCTTC
>-|-|TRBJ1-5|TRBV5-1
CASSKDRNQPQHF
TGCGCCAGCAGCAAAGACAGAAATCAGCCCCAGCATTTT
>TRBD2|-|TRBJ2-5|TRBV30
CAWTPGLARHAAQYF
TGTGCCTGGACCCCGGGACTAGCTCGACACGCCGCCCAGTACTTC
>-|-|TRBJ2-7|TRBV2
CASSPYYEQYF
TGTGCCAGCAGTCCATACTACGAGCAGTACTTC
>TRBD2|few|TRBJ2-5|TRBV6-6
CASSFLAGGQETQYF
TGTGCCAGCAGTTTCTTAGCGGGGGGGCAAGAGACCCAGTACTTC
>-|-|TRBJ2-7|TRBV5-4
CASSLGSAYEQYF
TGTGCCAGCAGCTTGGGATCAGCCTACGAGCAGTACTTC
>TRBD1|-|TRBJ2-3|TRBV7-2
CASSSGQGLTQYF
TGTGCCAGCAGCTCCGGACAGGGGCTTACGCAGTATTTT
>-|-|TRBJ1-4|TRBV7-6
CASSLSGTANEKLFF
TGTGCCAGCAGCTTGTCCGGGACCGCCAATGAAAAACTGTTTTTT
>-|few|TRBJ2-7|TRBV28
CASRTEYF
TGTGCCAGCAGGACGGAGTACTTC
>-|few|TRBJ2-3|TRBV15
CATSRDTGTQYF
TGTGCCACCAGCAGAGATACGGGTACGCAGTATTTT
>-|-|TRBJ2-3|TRBV2
CASRRRSTDTQYF
TGTGCCAGCAGGCGACGAAGCACAGATACGCAGTATTTT
>TRBD1|few|TRBJ2-2|TRBV23-1
CASSPGQGNGGELFF
TGCGCCAGCAGCCCGGGACAGGGGAATGGCGGGGAGCTGTTTTTT
>TRBD2|-|TRBJ2-5|TRBV5-1
CASSYRGGQETQYF
TGCGCCAGCAGCTACCGCGGGGGACAAGAGACCCAGTACTTC
>-|few|TRBJ1-2|TRBV29-1
CSVEDPGVGDYGYTF
TGCAGCGTTGAAGATCCGGGGGTAGGGGACTATGGCTACACCTTC
>-|few|TRBJ2-1|TRBV5-1
CASSYLGDEQFF
TGCGCCAGCAGCTATCTAGGCGATGAGCAGTTCTTC
>TRBD1|-|TRBJ2-7|TRBV23-1
CASSQSRGLEGTGVSYEQYF
TGCGCCAGCAGTCAATCCAGGGGACTTGAAGGGACAGGGGTCTCCTACGAGCAGTACTTC
>-|-|TRBJ2-5|TRBV29-1
CSVRANLPQETQYF
TGCAGCGTTCGGGCTAACTTACCTCAAGAGACCCAGTACTTC
>TRBD1|few|TRBJ1-2|TRBV10-3
CAISESPGTVYYGYTF
TGTGCCATCAGTGAGTCGCCAGGGACAGTCTACTATGGCTACACCTTC